This TCR beta chain was retrieved from a study of blood T cell repertoires in COVID-19. Everyone who took part was about 18 to 90 years old, and they came from about 25 US areas. Cohorts were determined from participant-reported clinical history. The assay was immunoSEQ multiplex PCR, and TCRdb's table has in-frame clones only and misses some. The data contain approximately 220,000 clones, about nine tenths of them singletons. The junction had 3 bases not matched to a gene; V was cut back by 7 bases and J by 2 bases. This CDR3 is 15 amino acids long. Germline CDR1 is MNHEY and CDR2 is SVGAGI. Sequenced: PBMCs or T cells enriched from blood (not recorded which). The chain employs TRBV6-5 and TRBJ2-7; the match to TRBD2 covers 15 bases. This clonotype originated in a woman in her twenties or thirties with acute COVID-19. CDR3 protein: CASTRTSGGAYEQYF. DNA for the CDR3: TGTGCCAGCACCAGGACTAGCGGGGGGGCCTACGAGCAGTACTTC.